These T cell receptor beta chains were read from a single sample in a study of T cell repertoires in aging, cancer and after chemotherapy. TCRdb passed the multiplex PCR reads through MiXCR, listing each CDR3 protein once. Of 2,800 or so distinct CDR3 sequences listed, approximately 42% are singletons. Sequenced material: blood. The source of these receptors is a human donor with a blood cancer. The CDR3 runs from the conserved cysteine through the conserved F or W. A D gene is named only where the DNA matches it firmly. Rows may omit the clone size; those that give it use once, few, many or a size class.

clone_size d_call j_call v_call cdr3_aa cdr3_nt
. . TRBJ1-1 TRBV20-1 CSASAGPRIAFF TGCAGTGCTAGTGCAGGTCCCAGGATTGCTTTCTTT
. TRBD2 TRBJ2-3 TRBV12-3/TRBV12-4 CASSLALAGGGDTQYF TGTGCCAGCAGTTTAGCCCTAGCGGGAGGAGGGGATACGCAGTATTTT
. . TRBJ1-3 TRBV4-3 CASSQDLSTSGNTIYF TGCGCCAGCAGCCAAGATCTTTCGACCTCTGGAAACACCATATATTTT
medium-sized . TRBJ2-2 TRBV15 CATSRGLATGELFF TGTGCCACCAGCAGAGGTCTAGCCACCGGGGAGCTGTTTTTT
. . TRBJ1-5 TRBV6-1 CASSEYVGNQPQHF TGTGCCAGCAGTGAATATGTGGGGAATCAGCCCCAGCATTTT
. . TRBJ1-5 TRBV6-5 CASSPGGGRKPQHF TGTGCCAGCAGTCCGGGAGGGGGAAGGAAGCCCCAGCATTTT
. . TRBJ2-5 TRBV12-3/TRBV12-4 CASSLRRRPQETQYF TGTGCCAGCAGCCTCCGGAGGAGGCCTCAAGAGACCCAGTACTTC
once . TRBJ2-3 TRBV6-5 CASSLGYVHTQYF TGTGCCAGCAGTTTGGGGTACGTTCATACGCAGTATTTT
. . TRBJ2-7 TRBV29-1 CSARLHYEQYF TGCAGCGCCAGGCTCCACTACGAGCAGTACTTC
. . TRBJ1-2 TRBV27 CASRSPGTNYGYTF TGTGCCAGCAGATCCCCGGGGACTAACTATGGCTACACCTTC
. . TRBJ2-2 TRBV5-4 CASSSSFNSHGELFF TGTGCCAGCAGTTCCAGTTTCAACTCACACGGGGAGCTGTTTTTT
medium-sized . TRBJ2-7 TRBV6-5 CASRRPGYYEQYF TGTGCCAGCAGACGCCCGGGATACTACGAGCAGTACTTC
. TRBD2 TRBJ2-2 TRBV15 CATGTTSPGELFF TGTGCCACCGGGACTACCAGTCCCGGGGAGCTGTTTTTT
few . TRBJ1-4 TRBV18 CASSLTPAATNEKLFF TGTGCCAGCTCACTTACCCCAGCTGCAACTAATGAAAAACTGTTTTTT
. TRBD1 TRBJ1-4 TRBV7-6 CASSRSGTEATNEKLFF TGTGCCAGCAGTCGATCCGGGACAGAAGCAACTAATGAAAAACTGTTTTTT
. . TRBJ2-1 TRBV19 CASSISGTGAHEQFF TGTGCCAGTAGTATTAGTGGGACCGGGGCCCATGAGCAGTTCTTC
. . TRBJ2-3 TRBV20-1 CSARDPQRPSGTDTQYF TGCAGTGCTAGAGATCCCCAGCGGCCCTCGGGAACAGATACGCAGTATTTT
. . TRBJ1-2 TRBV14 CASSEQNYGYTF TGTGCCAGCAGCGAACAGAACTATGGCTACACCTTC
. TRBD1 TRBJ2-4 TRBV6-1 CASSEGTGGVNIQYF TGTGCCAGCAGTGAAGGGACAGGGGGAGTAAACATTCAGTACTTC
few . TRBJ2-7 TRBV6-2/TRBV6-3 CASSYSRLSSYEQYF TGTGCCAGCAGTTACTCGAGACTCTCATCCTACGAGCAGTACTTC
once . TRBJ2-1 TRBV12-3/TRBV12-4 CASSWRDIAPNEQFF TGTGCCAGCAGTTGGCGGGACATAGCCCCCAATGAGCAGTTCTTC
few . TRBJ1-5 TRBV20-1 CSALRPGQGFNQPQHF TGCAGTGCCCTCCGGCCGGGGCAGGGATTCAATCAGCCCCAGCATTTT
. TRBD1 TRBJ1-1 TRBV5-6 CASSLWGTGLSDEAFF TGTGCCAGCAGCTTGTGGGGGACAGGGTTGTCGGATGAAGCTTTCTTT
. . TRBJ2-1 TRBV7-9 CASSLAGGLKDEQFF TGTGCCAGCAGCTTAGCGGGAGGCCTTAAGGATGAGCAGTTCTTC
medium-sized TRBD2 TRBJ2-7 TRBV15 CATSRDRTSGSREQYF TGTGCCACCAGCAGGGATAGGACTAGCGGGAGTCGCGAGCAGTACTTC
. . TRBJ1-5 TRBV10-3 CAISESGFGNQPQHF TGTGCCATCAGTGAATCAGGCTTTGGTAATCAGCCCCAGCATTTT
. TRBD2 TRBJ2-1 TRBV10-2 CASSGGLAGTYNEQFF TGCGCCAGCAGTGGGGGACTAGCGGGAACCTACAATGAGCAGTTCTTC
few . TRBJ1-1 TRBV12-3/TRBV12-4 CASRPGGMNTEAFF TGTGCCAGCAGACCGGGGGGGATGAACACTGAAGCTTTCTTT
few . TRBJ2-3 TRBV7-6 CASSLESSTDTQYF TGTGCCAGCAGCTTAGAATCTAGCACAGATACGCAGTATTTT
. TRBD2 TRBJ2-1 TRBV27 CASSPRTSGRRYNEQFF TGTGCCAGCAGTCCTCGGACTAGCGGGAGGCGATACAATGAGCAGTTCTTC
few TRBD1 TRBJ1-5 TRBV12-3/TRBV12-4 CASSGQGNQPQHF TGTGCCAGCAGTGGACAGGGCAATCAGCCCCAGCATTTT
. TRBD2 TRBJ2-7 TRBV6-5 CASSSSPGTSSGEQYF TGTGCCAGCAGTTCGTCCCCCGGGACTAGTTCCGGCGAGCAGTACTTC
medium-sized . TRBJ1-2 TRBV6-5 CASSTYYGYTF TGTGCCAGCAGCACGTACTATGGCTACACCTTC
. . TRBJ2-1 TRBV12-3/TRBV12-4 CASSFERFEQFF TGTGCCAGCAGTTTCGAGCGGTTTGAGCAGTTCTTC
. TRBD1 TRBJ2-4 TRBV13 CASSARQGATKNIQYF TGTGCCAGCAGCGCCCGACAGGGGGCGACCAAAAACATTCAGTACTTC
. . TRBJ2-1 TRBV7-9 CASSLTSGYNEQFF TGTGCCAGCAGCTTGACGAGCGGGTACAATGAGCAGTTCTTC
. TRBD1 TRBJ1-2 TRBV19 CARPPEGAIRTF TGTGCCCGCCCCCCAGAGGGGGCGATAAGGACCTTC
few TRBD2 TRBJ2-5 TRBV19 CASSIGLAGEGTLLGKTQYF TGTGCCAGTAGTATAGGACTAGCGGGAGAGGGGACCCTCCTTGGAAAGACCCAGTACTTC
few . TRBJ2-1 TRBV6-5 CASRGPGAIADEQFF TGTGCCAGCAGAGGACCGGGGGCCATAGCGGATGAGCAGTTCTTC
. TRBD2 TRBJ2-1 TRBV6-1 CASSFRLAGGNEQFF TGTGCCAGCAGTTTCCGACTAGCGGGAGGCAATGAGCAGTTCTTC